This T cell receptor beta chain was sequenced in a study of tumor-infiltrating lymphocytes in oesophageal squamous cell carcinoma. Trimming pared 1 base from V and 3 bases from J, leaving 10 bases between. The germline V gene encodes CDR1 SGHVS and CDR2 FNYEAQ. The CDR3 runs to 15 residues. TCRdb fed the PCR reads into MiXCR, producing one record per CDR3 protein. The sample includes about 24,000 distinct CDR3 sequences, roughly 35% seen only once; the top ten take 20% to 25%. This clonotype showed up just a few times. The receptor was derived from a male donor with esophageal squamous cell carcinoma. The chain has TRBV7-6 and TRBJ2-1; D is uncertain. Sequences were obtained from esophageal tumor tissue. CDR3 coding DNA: TGTGCCAGCAGCTTAGTTTCGGGCTTCTACAATGAGCAGTTCTTC. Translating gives CASSLVSGFYNEQFF.